A selection of T cell receptor beta chains follows, all from one sample in a study of early T cells in non-severe SARS-CoV-2 infection. TCRdb reanalysed the 5' RACE reads using MiXCR and keeps one entry per CDR3 protein. The sample records under 70,000 distinct CDR3 sequences, roughly 8% being singletons. The source material was whole blood, sampled at baseline. These receptors all come from an adult who was a healthcare worker with PCR-confirmed SARS-CoV-2 infection or an uninfected control (not recorded which). Each CDR3 is given with its conserved first and last residue. The order of the fields is clone size, D gene, V gene, J gene, CDR3 protein, CDR3 DNA. D genes are given only for firm matches. Where a row states a size, it is once, few, many or the class of an expanded clone; other rows omit it.

clone size: .
D gene: .
V gene: TRBV9
J gene: TRBJ2-2
CDR3 protein: CASSVNTGELFF
CDR3 DNA: TGTGCCAGCAGCGTCAACACCGGGGAGCTGTTTTTT

clone size: many
D gene: .
V gene: TRBV28
J gene: TRBJ2-5
CDR3 protein: CASSLSETQYF
CDR3 DNA: TGTGCCAGCAGTTTAAGTGAGACCCAGTACTTC

clone size: few
D gene: .
V gene: TRBV7-2
J gene: TRBJ2-6
CDR3 protein: CASSSTPTWSGANVLTF
CDR3 DNA: TGTGCCAGCAGCTCGACACCTACTTGGTCTGGGGCCAACGTCCTGACTTTC

clone size: many
D gene: .
V gene: TRBV28
J gene: TRBJ1-6
CDR3 protein: CASSSNLGPAGSPLHF
CDR3 DNA: TGTGCCAGCAGCTCCAACCTCGGTCCAGCGGGTTCACCCCTCCACTTT

clone size: few
D gene: .
V gene: TRBV20-1
J gene: TRBJ2-1
CDR3 protein: CSARVWGRNSYNEQFF
CDR3 DNA: TGCAGTGCTAGAGTATGGGGGAGAAACTCCTACAATGAGCAGTTCTTC

clone size: .
D gene: TRBD1
V gene: TRBV28
J gene: TRBJ2-7
CDR3 protein: CASSLTGGQYF
CDR3 DNA: TGTGCCAGCAGTCTGACAGGGGGACAGTACTTC

clone size: many
D gene: TRBD2
V gene: TRBV4-2
J gene: TRBJ2-7
CDR3 protein: CASSQASGSSYEQYF
CDR3 DNA: TGTGCCAGCAGCCAGGCTAGCGGGAGCTCCTACGAGCAGTACTTC

clone size: .
D gene: TRBD2
V gene: TRBV25-1
J gene: TRBJ2-7
CDR3 protein: CASSEGVTSGSYEQYF
CDR3 DNA: TGTGCCAGCAGTGAAGGGGTAACTAGCGGGAGCTACGAGCAGTACTTC

clone size: many
D gene: .
V gene: TRBV7-9
J gene: TRBJ2-7
CDR3 protein: CASRAEVRGYEQYF
CDR3 DNA: TGTGCCAGCCGAGCGGAAGTTCGGGGATACGAGCAGTACTTC

clone size: .
D gene: .
V gene: TRBV11-2
J gene: TRBJ2-4
CDR3 protein: CASSLVQETIQYF
CDR3 DNA: TGTGCCAGCAGCTTAGTTCAGGAAACCATTCAGTACTTC

clone size: .
D gene: TRBD2
V gene: TRBV11-3
J gene: TRBJ2-2
CDR3 protein: CASSLHSGTNTGELFF
CDR3 DNA: TGTGCCAGCAGCTTACATAGCGGGACGAACACCGGGGAGCTGTTTTTT

clone size: few
D gene: .
V gene: TRBV21-1
J gene: TRBJ2-7
CDR3 protein: CASSKYGTGKHYEQYF
CDR3 DNA: TGTGCCAGCAGCAAATACGGGACAGGAAAACACTACGAGCAGTACTTC

clone size: few
D gene: .
V gene: TRBV5-4
J gene: TRBJ2-2
CDR3 protein: CASSFPGASTTGELFF
CDR3 DNA: TGTGCCAGCAGCTTCCCGGGGGCCAGCACTACCGGGGAGCTGTTTTTT

clone size: .
D gene: TRBD1
V gene: TRBV4-3
J gene: TRBJ1-6
CDR3 protein: CASSQSGQGRNSPLHF
CDR3 DNA: TGCGCCAGCAGCCAATCAGGACAGGGACGAAATTCACCCCTCCACTTT

clone size: many
D gene: .
V gene: TRBV27
J gene: TRBJ2-1
CDR3 protein: CASRAGGPLNEQFF
CDR3 DNA: TGTGCCAGCAGAGCCGGAGGGCCACTCAATGAGCAGTTCTTC

clone size: .
D gene: .
V gene: TRBV5-6
J gene: TRBJ2-7
CDR3 protein: CASSEGVPYEQYF
CDR3 DNA: TGTGCCAGCAGCGAGGGGGTCCCCTACGAGCAGTACTTC

clone size: few
D gene: .
V gene: TRBV6-5
J gene: TRBJ2-6
CDR3 protein: CASSYSRTGANVLTF
CDR3 DNA: TGTGCCAGCAGTTACTCAAGGACTGGGGCCAACGTCCTGACTTTC

clone size: .
D gene: TRBD1
V gene: TRBV12-3/TRBV12-4
J gene: TRBJ1-6
CDR3 protein: CASSLPGTVNSPLHF
CDR3 DNA: TGTGCCAGCAGTTTACCCGGGACAGTAAATTCACCCCTCCACTTT

clone size: .
D gene: .
V gene: TRBV3-1
J gene: TRBJ1-5
CDR3 protein: CASSQAGRNQPQHF
CDR3 DNA: TGTGCCAGCAGCCAAGCAGGGCGGAATCAGCCCCAGCATTTT

clone size: many
D gene: TRBD1
V gene: TRBV25-1
J gene: TRBJ2-7
CDR3 protein: CASSPRQGPSSYEQYF
CDR3 DNA: TGTGCCAGCAGTCCCCGACAGGGACCCAGCTCCTACGAGCAGTACTTC

clone size: few
D gene: TRBD2
V gene: TRBV6-2/TRBV6-3
J gene: TRBJ2-5
CDR3 protein: CASTPLTIRGGRGETQYF
CDR3 DNA: TGTGCCAGCACCCCGCTTACTATCCGGGGGGGCCGGGGAGAGACCCAGTACTTC

clone size: .
D gene: .
V gene: TRBV20-1
J gene: TRBJ2-7
CDR3 protein: CSARVPDHHTYEQYF
CDR3 DNA: TGCAGTGCTAGGGTCCCCGACCACCATACCTACGAGCAGTACTTC

clone size: many
D gene: .
V gene: TRBV21-1
J gene: TRBJ2-1
CDR3 protein: CASSKVRGRALIDNEQFF
CDR3 DNA: TGTGCCAGCAGCAAAGTGAGGGGGAGGGCCCTAATTGACAATGAGCAGTTCTTC

clone size: many
D gene: TRBD2
V gene: TRBV20-1
J gene: TRBJ2-4
CDR3 protein: CSVSASGRGVDIQYF
CDR3 DNA: TGCAGTGTCAGCGCTAGCGGGAGAGGGGTAGACATTCAGTACTTC

clone size: many
D gene: .
V gene: TRBV7-9
J gene: TRBJ2-2
CDR3 protein: CASTLTGNTGELFF
CDR3 DNA: TGTGCCAGCACCCTGACAGGGAACACCGGGGAGCTGTTTTTT

clone size: .
D gene: .
V gene: TRBV25-1
J gene: TRBJ1-5
CDR3 protein: CASSVQDSNQPQHF
CDR3 DNA: TGTGCCAGCAGTGTCCAGGATAGCAATCAGCCCCAGCATTTT

clone size: many
D gene: TRBD1
V gene: TRBV27
J gene: TRBJ2-7
CDR3 protein: CASSQGQGVYEQYF
CDR3 DNA: TGTGCCAGCAGCCAGGGACAGGGCGTCTACGAGCAGTACTTC

clone size: many
D gene: .
V gene: TRBV29-1
J gene: TRBJ1-2
CDR3 protein: CSVRRAIGDGYTF
CDR3 DNA: TGCAGCGTTCGGCGGGCCATTGGCGATGGCTACACCTTC

clone size: many
D gene: .
V gene: TRBV7-3
J gene: TRBJ2-2
CDR3 protein: CASSLSYSNGELFF
CDR3 DNA: TGTGCCAGCAGCTTAAGTTACTCGAACGGGGAGCTGTTTTTT

clone size: .
D gene: .
V gene: TRBV3-1
J gene: TRBJ1-6
CDR3 protein: CASSPTGGNSPLHF
CDR3 DNA: TGTGCCAGCAGCCCGACAGGCGGGAATTCACCCCTCCACTTT

clone size: many
D gene: TRBD1
V gene: TRBV3-1
J gene: TRBJ1-3
CDR3 protein: CASSQERGQGARNTIYF
CDR3 DNA: TGTGCCAGCAGCCAAGAGAGGGGACAGGGAGCCAGGAACACCATATATTTT

clone size: few
D gene: TRBD2
V gene: TRBV7-3
J gene: TRBJ2-5
CDR3 protein: CASSLGGMTSGRSETQYF
CDR3 DNA: TGTGCCAGCAGCTTAGGCGGGATGACTAGCGGGAGGTCGGAGACCCAGTACTTC

clone size: .
D gene: .
V gene: TRBV3-1
J gene: TRBJ2-1
CDR3 protein: CASSQAGAGATYNEQFF
CDR3 DNA: TGTGCCAGCAGCCAAGCGGGGGCGGGGGCCACCTACAATGAGCAGTTCTTC

clone size: .
D gene: .
V gene: TRBV13
J gene: TRBJ2-2
CDR3 protein: CASSPEGRPNTGELFF
CDR3 DNA: TGTGCCAGCAGCCCCGAGGGGAGGCCGAACACCGGGGAGCTGTTTTTT

clone size: .
D gene: .
V gene: TRBV7-2
J gene: TRBJ2-1
CDR3 protein: CASSPTSLAYNEQFF
CDR3 DNA: TGTGCCAGCAGCCCAACTAGCTTGGCCTACAATGAGCAGTTCTTC

clone size: medium-sized
D gene: .
V gene: TRBV24-1
J gene: TRBJ2-2
CDR3 protein: CAIGRTGELFF
CDR3 DNA: TGTGCCATCGGACGGACCGGGGAGCTGTTTTTT

clone size: .
D gene: .
V gene: TRBV4-1
J gene: TRBJ2-5
CDR3 protein: CASSLSPPRGRETQYF
CDR3 DNA: TGCGCCAGCAGCCTGTCCCCGCCAAGGGGTCGGGAGACCCAGTACTTC

clone size: .
D gene: .
V gene: TRBV10-3
J gene: TRBJ1-2
CDR3 protein: CAIGPGYGYTF
CDR3 DNA: TGTGCCATAGGACCTGGATATGGCTACACCTTC

clone size: many
D gene: TRBD2
V gene: TRBV6-5
J gene: TRBJ2-1
CDR3 protein: CASRPGTSGRAVRNEQFF
CDR3 DNA: TGTGCCAGCAGGCCCGGGACTAGCGGGAGGGCCGTGCGCAATGAGCAGTTCTTC

clone size: many
D gene: TRBD1
V gene: TRBV5-1
J gene: TRBJ2-3
CDR3 protein: CASSSRTGGGTDTQYF
CDR3 DNA: TGCGCCAGCAGCTCTAGGACAGGGGGAGGCACAGATACGCAGTATTTT

clone size: few
D gene: TRBD2
V gene: TRBV28
J gene: TRBJ2-3
CDR3 protein: CASSSPELAGGRTDTQYF
CDR3 DNA: TGTGCCAGCAGTTCCCCAGAACTAGCGGGAGGGCGGACAGATACGCAGTATTTT

clone size: .
D gene: TRBD2
V gene: TRBV19
J gene: TRBJ2-5
CDR3 protein: CASSTRAGGRQETQYF
CDR3 DNA: TGTGCCAGTAGTACCCGAGCGGGAGGGAGACAAGAGACCCAGTACTTC

clone size: many
D gene: .
V gene: TRBV30
J gene: TRBJ2-3
CDR3 protein: CAWSRPDTQYF
CDR3 DNA: TGTGCCTGGTCCCGGCCAGATACGCAGTATTTT

clone size: .
D gene: .
V gene: TRBV5-1
J gene: TRBJ1-1
CDR3 protein: CASSFRDITNTEAFF
CDR3 DNA: TGCGCCAGCAGTTTTCGGGACATAACGAACACTGAAGCTTTCTTT

clone size: few
D gene: .
V gene: TRBV18
J gene: TRBJ1-4
CDR3 protein: CASSPRGGTNNEKLFF
CDR3 DNA: TGTGCCAGCTCGCCGAGGGGCGGGACAAATAATGAAAAACTGTTTTTT

clone size: .
D gene: TRBD1
V gene: TRBV20-1
J gene: TRBJ1-2
CDR3 protein: CSAGTGDGYTF
CDR3 DNA: TGCAGTGCAGGGACAGGGGATGGCTACACCTTC

clone size: .
D gene: .
V gene: TRBV4-2
J gene: TRBJ2-7
CDR3 protein: CASSQDPRQSRVYEQYF
CDR3 DNA: TGTGCCAGCAGCCAAGACCCTAGACAGTCTCGGGTCTACGAGCAGTACTTC

clone size: many
D gene: .
V gene: TRBV28
J gene: TRBJ2-7
CDR3 protein: CATSSSGWQYF
CDR3 DNA: TGTGCCACCTCGTCCAGCGGTTGGCAGTACTTC

clone size: many
D gene: TRBD2
V gene: TRBV29-1
J gene: TRBJ2-7
CDR3 protein: CSVEQASGSSYEQYF
CDR3 DNA: TGCAGCGTTGAACAAGCTAGCGGGAGCTCCTACGAGCAGTACTTC

clone size: .
D gene: .
V gene: TRBV21-1
J gene: TRBJ2-7
CDR3 protein: CASSKQVRLAVKYEQYF
CDR3 DNA: TGTGCCAGCAGCAAACAAGTTCGACTAGCAGTTAAGTACGAGCAGTACTTC

clone size: few
D gene: TRBD1
V gene: TRBV30
J gene: TRBJ1-1
CDR3 protein: CAWRRPDREVGGAFF
CDR3 DNA: TGTGCCTGGAGGCGACCGGACAGGGAGGTTGGGGGAGCTTTCTTT

clone size: few
D gene: .
V gene: TRBV4-2
J gene: TRBJ2-1
CDR3 protein: CASSQVDRQRVWGQFF
CDR3 DNA: TGTGCCAGCAGCCAAGTAGACAGGCAAAGGGTCTGGGGGCAGTTCTTC

clone size: many
D gene: .
V gene: TRBV6-5
J gene: TRBJ2-3
CDR3 protein: CASSYNRFRPDTQYF
CDR3 DNA: TGTGCCAGCAGTTACAACAGGTTCCGACCCGATACGCAGTATTTT

clone size: many
D gene: .
V gene: TRBV29-1
J gene: TRBJ2-2
CDR3 protein: CSVGRREDGELFF
CDR3 DNA: TGCAGCGTTGGTCGAAGGGAGGACGGGGAGCTGTTTTTT

clone size: many
D gene: TRBD1
V gene: TRBV4-1
J gene: TRBJ2-1
CDR3 protein: CASSQAGDRVNEQFF
CDR3 DNA: TGCGCCAGCAGCCAAGCGGGCGACAGGGTCAATGAGCAGTTCTTC

clone size: many
D gene: .
V gene: TRBV27
J gene: TRBJ2-3
CDR3 protein: CASSSGFATDTQYF
CDR3 DNA: TGTGCCAGCAGTTCCGGGTTCGCCACAGATACGCAGTATTTT

clone size: few
D gene: .
V gene: TRBV2
J gene: TRBJ2-2
CDR3 protein: CASSEMVVNTGELFF
CDR3 DNA: TGTGCCAGCAGTGAAATGGTTGTAAACACCGGGGAGCTGTTTTTT

clone size: few
D gene: TRBD2
V gene: TRBV24-1
J gene: TRBJ2-5
CDR3 protein: CATSDKFGTSGTETQYF
CDR3 DNA: TGTGCCACCAGTGATAAATTCGGGACTAGCGGGACGGAGACCCAGTACTTC

clone size: once
D gene: TRBD1
V gene: TRBV30
J gene: TRBJ2-2
CDR3 protein: CAWSDRGLGELFF
CDR3 DNA: TGTGCCTGGAGTGACAGGGGGCTCGGGGAGCTGTTTTTT